One sample yielded the 10 T cell receptor beta chains listed below, sequenced in a study of cytomegalovirus exposure and HLA in healthy donors. PCR involved 60 Vbeta and 13 Jbeta primers. The table came from immunoSEQ multiplex PCR; TCRdb's copy has only in-frame clones and leaves some out. This table has about 150,000 clones, about 85% appearing once. Sequencing was done on a sample of PBMCs. All receptors come from a woman aged 18-30 years in good health and CMV-seronegative.

This chain uses TRBV7-2 with TRBJ1-3; D ambiguous. V was pared by 1 base and J by 0 bases, with 10 bases between. Germline CDR1 is SGHTA and CDR2 is FQGNSA. This CDR3 is 16 amino acids long. CDR3 in amino acids: CASSLVNSFSGNTIYF. In DNA form, the CDR3 reads TGTGCCAGCAGCTTAGTAAACAGCTTCTCTGGAAACACCATATATTTT.

J is TRBJ2-7 and V is TRBV7-6; 11 positions agree with TRBD1. The CDR3 covers 15 residues. V gave up 1 base and J gave up 4 bases; unmatched junction bases: 3. Germline CDR1 reads SGHVS; CDR2 reads FNYEAQ. The CDR3 reads CASSLGGTGGYEQYF. DNA of the CDR3: TGTGCCAGCAGCTTAGGTGGGACAGGGGGGTACGAGCAGTACTTC.

The gene calls are TRBV2 and TRBJ1-2; D possibly corresponds to TRBD1 (5 bases). This CDR3 spans 11 amino acids. Germline values: CDR1 SNHLY, CDR2 FYNNEI. The V gene lost 3 bases and the J gene lost 14 bases, with 13 bases spanning the gap. CDR3 DNA: TGTGCCAGCAGTGAGCCGGGGAGGGGTACCTTC. Translation gives CASSEPGRGTF. Full variable domain (missing parts from reference TRBV2 and TRBJ1-2): EPEVTQTPSHQVTQMGQEVILRCVPISNHLYFYWYRQILGQKVEFLVSFYNNEISEKSEIFDDQFSVERPDGSNFTLKIRSTKLEDSAMYFCASSEPGRGTFGSGTRLTVV.

V and J are TRBV5-8 and TRBJ2-5; D is perhaps TRBD1 (5 bases). The V gene lost 5 bases and the J gene lost 4 bases, with 9 bases spanning the gap. CDR1 and CDR2 from the germline V gene are SGHTS and YDEGEE. The CDR3 sequence is 12 residues long. Here the CDR3 reads CASRWGRETQYF. The CDR3 nucleotides read TGTGCCAGCAGGTGGGGCCGAGAGACCCAGTACTTC.

This chain uses TRBV7-6 with TRBJ2-4; TRBD1 might be the D (5 bases). The CDR3 has 13 residues. The V gene lost 3 bases and the J gene lost 4 bases, with 7 bases spanning the gap. CDR1 SGHVS and CDR2 FNYEAQ come from the germline V gene. The CDR3 sequence: CASSLTEKNIQYF. In DNA, the CDR3 is TGTGCCAGCAGCTTGACAGAAAAAAACATTCAGTACTTC.

This rearrangement joins TRBV28 to TRBJ1-5; tentatively, D is TRBD1 (6 bases). This CDR3 comprises 16 residues. CDR1 is MDHEN and CDR2 is SYDVKM in the germline V gene. The V end was cut by 3 bases, the J end by 7 bases, with 19 bases between. The DNA of the CDR3 is TGTGCCAGCAGTTTCCCCCTTTACAGGGATCGGCAGCCCCAGCATTTT. Its protein product is CASSFPLYRDRQPQHF.

This chain uses TRBV27 with TRBJ2-5; 7 bases are shared with TRBD2. The CDR3 has 13 amino acids. The V gene's germline CDR1 is MNHEY and CDR2 SMNVEV (reference sequence). V was pared by 1 base and J by 5 bases, with 1 base of the junction left unmatched. The CDR3 DNA reads as TGTGCCAGCAGTTTATTGGGGGGGGAGACCCAGTACTTC. Translation gives CASSLLGGETQYF.

J is TRBJ1-2 and V is TRBV7-2; tentatively, D is TRBD1 (6 bases). V dropped 2 bases and J dropped 3 bases, with 10 bases sitting between them. Germline V lookup: CDR1 SGHTA, CDR2 FQGNSA. The CDR3 is made up of 14 amino acids. In DNA form, the CDR3 reads TGTGCCAGCAGCTTACAGGGGTATGACTATGGCTACACCTTC. Translating gives CASSLQGYDYGYTF. Filled out from reference TRBV7-2 and TRBJ1-2, the complete variable domain reads GAGVSQSPSNKVTEKGKDVELRCDPISGHTALYWYRQSLGQGLEFLIYFQGNSAPDKSGLPSDRFSAERTGGSVSTLTIQRTQQEDSAVYLCASSLQGYDYGYTFGSGTRLTVV.

The J gene is TRBJ2-5, the V gene TRBV2; TRBD1 aligns across 9 bases. CDR1 SNHLY and CDR2 FYNNEI come from the germline V gene. The CDR3 totals 15 residues. J was trimmed by 5 bases and V by 1 base; bases with no gene match: 5. The DNA of the CDR3 is TGTGCCAGCAGTGAAGAGGGGACAGGGCGGGAGACCCAGTACTTC. This gives the protein CASSEEGTGRETQYF. The full variable domain, in which reference TRBV2 and TRBJ2-5 provide the parts outside the CDR3, is EPEVTQTPSHQVTQMGQEVILRCVPISNHLYFYWYRQILGQKVEFLVSFYNNEISEKSEIFDDQFSVERPDGSNFTLKIRSTKLEDSAMYFCASSEEGTGRETQYFGPGTRLLVL.

This clone was seen only a few times. The rearrangement links TRBV6-5 to TRBJ2-3; tentatively, D is TRBD1 (6 bases). Trimming took off 6 bases at V and 4 bases at J, with 8 bases between the two ends. Germline V gives CDR1 MNHEY, CDR2 SVGAGI. This CDR3 is built from 12 residues. The CDR3 sequence is CASSPGADTQYF. DNA for the CDR3: TGTGCCAGCAGCCCAGGGGCAGATACGCAGTATTTT.